A selection of T cell receptor beta chains follows, all from one sample in a study of CD8 T cells in Susac syndrome. TCRdb analysed the immunoSEQ multiplex PCR reads with MiXCR anew, one entry per CDR3 protein. The table has some 190,000 distinct CDR3 sequences, 85% to 95% seen once. Sequencing input: CD4+ T cells from PBMCs. These TCRs come from a human donor in good health. Each CDR3 is given with its conserved first and last residue. D genes are given only for firm matches. Clone size is given for some rows only: seen once, a few or many times, or a class if the clone is expanded.

TRBV20-1	15	TRBD2	TRBJ2-7	.	TGCAGTGCTAGAGACTCGCGGGGGAGCTCCTACGAGCAGTACTTC	CSARDSRGSSYEQYF
TRBV28	16	.	TRBJ1-2	.	TGTGCCAGCAGTCGAAGGACGGGCGGTGGGAACTATGGCTACACCTTC	CASSRRTGGGNYGYTF
TRBV19	17	.	TRBJ2-3	.	TGTGCCAGTAGTATTTCTCTAGTCAGCGGAGACACAGATACGCAGTATTTT	CASSISLVSGDTDTQYF
TRBV29-1	14	TRBD1	TRBJ2-2	.	TGCAGCGTAGAGACAGGGACCTTCACCGGGGAGCTGTTTTTT	CSVETGTFTGELFF
TRBV27	16	TRBD2	TRBJ2-1	.	TGTGCCAGCAGTTTACGGAGCGGGGGCTCCTACAATGAGCAGTTCTTC	CASSLRSGGSYNEQFF
TRBV30	13	.	TRBJ2-3	.	TGTGCCTGGAATCAGGGCGCAACAGATACGCAGTATTTT	CAWNQGATDTQYF
TRBV29-1	13	.	TRBJ1-1	.	TGCAGCGTTGAAGTAACATCGGGATCTGAAGCTTTCTTT	CSVEVTSGSEAFF
TRBV12-3/TRBV12-4	14	TRBD1	TRBJ1-2	.	TGTGCCAGCAGCAACAGGGGTGGGGGCTATGGCTACACCTTC	CASSNRGGGYGYTF
TRBV28	16	.	TRBJ1-2	.	TGTGCCAGCAGTTTACACGGGCCCCAAGCTAACTATGGCTACACCTTC	CASSLHGPQANYGYTF
TRBV18	13	.	TRBJ1-1	.	TGTGCCAGCTCACCACCGACGAATACTGAAGCTTTCTTT	CASSPPTNTEAFF
TRBV20-1	14	.	TRBJ2-5	.	TGCAGTGCTAGTTTGAGCAGGCTCCAAGAGACCCAGTACTTC	CSASLSRLQETQYF
TRBV12-3/TRBV12-4	12	.	TRBJ1-2	once	TGTGCCAGCAGCCTGGCCTCCAATGGCTACACCTTC	CASSLASNGYTF
TRBV24-1	14	.	TRBJ2-5	.	TGTGCCACCGCAGGAGACGGACACCAAGAGACCCAGTACTTC	CATAGDGHQETQYF
TRBV29-1	14	.	TRBJ1-2	.	TGCAGCGTTGTCTCTCGGCTGGGAAACTATGGCTACACCTTC	CSVVSRLGNYGYTF
TRBV7-9	11	.	TRBJ2-7	.	TGTGCCAGCAGCTTGGTAAACGAGCAGTACTTC	CASSLVNEQYF
TRBV7-9	15	.	TRBJ1-5	.	TGTGCCAGCAGCCCAAGAGGCAGCACCAATCAGCCCCAGCATTTT	CASSPRGSTNQPQHF
TRBV7-2	15	TRBD2	TRBJ2-3	.	TGTGCCAGCAGCTTACAGCGGGGGATCACAGATACGCAGTATTTT	CASSLQRGITDTQYF
TRBV7-2	16	TRBD1	TRBJ1-6	.	TGTGCCAGCAGCCCTAGGACAGGAGCCTATAATTCACCCCTCCACTTT	CASSPRTGAYNSPLHF